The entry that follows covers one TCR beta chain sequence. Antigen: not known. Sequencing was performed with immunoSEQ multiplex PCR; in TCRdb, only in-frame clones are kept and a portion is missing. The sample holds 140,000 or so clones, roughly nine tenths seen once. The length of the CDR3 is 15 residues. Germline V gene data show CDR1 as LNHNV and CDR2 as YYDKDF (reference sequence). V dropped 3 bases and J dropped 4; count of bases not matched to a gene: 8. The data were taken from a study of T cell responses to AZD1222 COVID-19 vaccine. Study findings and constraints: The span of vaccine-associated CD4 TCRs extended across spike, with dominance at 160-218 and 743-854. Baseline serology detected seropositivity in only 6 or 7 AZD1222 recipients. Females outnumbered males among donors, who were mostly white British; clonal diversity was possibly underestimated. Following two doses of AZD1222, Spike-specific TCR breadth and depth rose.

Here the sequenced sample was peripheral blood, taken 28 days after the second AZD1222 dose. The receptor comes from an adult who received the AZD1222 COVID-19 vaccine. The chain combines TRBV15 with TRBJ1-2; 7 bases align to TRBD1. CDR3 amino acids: CATSRQGEQVYGYTF. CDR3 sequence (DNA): TGTGCCACCAGCAGGCAGGGGGAACAGGTCTATGGCTACACCTTC.